This TCR beta chain was documented in a study of T cell responses to AZD1222 COVID-19 vaccine. Looking at the study overall: Both about-4-week and about-12-week second-dose recipients were combined.

V dropped 2 bases and J dropped 7 bases, with 9 bases sitting between them. Germline V gives CDR1 LGHDT, CDR2 YNNKEL (reference sequence). The CDR3 length is 14 residues. Study conclusions and caveats: The repertoires were collected only after the peak T cell response.

Data came from immunoSEQ multiplex PCR; TCRdb stores just in-frame clones and leaves some out. The sample records fewer than 150,000 clones, approximately 90% being singletons. Turning to this clone: Its cognate antigen is unknown.

This sample comprised peripheral blood, obtained on day 0 of AZD1222 vaccination. This chain uses TRBV3-1 (or the pseudogene TRBV3-2) with TRBJ1-6; D not certain. The receptor was derived from an adult in good health. CDR3 in amino acids: CASSQSGENSPLHF. As DNA, the CDR3 is TGTGCCAGCAGCCAATCTGGGGAGAATTCACCCCTCCACTTT.